Below, 10 T cell receptor beta chains from the same sample are listed, as sequenced in a study of regulatory T cells in long-lasting Graves disease. Through Arm-PCR of CDR3 regions and iRepertoire HTBI primers, TCR beta libraries were built. TCRdb ran MiXCR on the multiplex PCR reads and lists one entry per CDR3 protein. Among over 650,000 distinct CDR3 sequences, about 32% were seen once, and the ten largest hold roughly 41%. Time point indicated: persistent/refractory GD, antithyroid drugs over 5 years with positive TRAb. PBMC-derived RNA was used for the TCR library. This specimen was peripheral blood mononuclear cells (PBMCs), taken when the disease was refractory, from a patient treated with antithyroid drugs. These receptors were taken from a female donor with Graves disease.

Only a few counts were recorded for this clonotype. The V gene is TRBV11-2, the J gene TRBJ1-3, with D hard to call. The V end was cut by 1 base, the J end by 13 bases, with 17 bases between. Per germline, CDR1 SGHAT and CDR2 FQNNGV. This CDR3 spans 14 amino acids. CDR3: CASSLGGGPVGIYF. Written as DNA, the CDR3 is TGTGCCAGCAGCTTAGGAGGAGGCCCCGTTGGGATATATTTT. The variable domain in full, with the rest retrieved from reference TRBV11-2 and TRBJ1-3, is EAGVAQSPRYKIIEKRQSVAFWCNPISGHATLYWYQQILGQGPKLLIQFQNNGVVDDSQLPKDRFSAERLKGVDSTLKIQPAKLEDSAVYLCASSLGGGPVGIYFGEGSWLTVV.

At least ten counts were recorded for this clonotype. The V and J genes are TRBV12-3 or TRBV12-4 and TRBJ2-7, with TRBD1 matching 10 bases. V was clipped by 6 bases and J by 6 bases; unmatched bases: 14. This CDR3 is built from 16 residues. The CDR3 is CASSNGPTGTGVEQYF. CDR3 bases: TGTGCCAGCAGCAACGGACCGACCGGGACAGGGGTCGAGCAGTACTTC.

This clonotype was seen more than once but under ten times. This chain links TRBV7-2 with TRBJ1-1; no firm D call. CDR1 SGHTA and CDR2 FQGNSA come from the germline V gene. Trimming removed 8 bases from V and 5 bases from J, with 18 bases in between. The CDR3 runs 14 residues. The CDR3 sequence is CASHRAPEGTEAFF. CDR3 bases: TGTGCCAGCCACCGAGCACCCGAGGGTACTGAAGCTTTCTTT. The full variable domain, rest sourced from reference TRBV7-2 and TRBJ1-1, is GAGVSQSPSNKVTEKGKDVELRCDPISGHTALYWYRQSLGQGLEFLIYFQGNSAPDKSGLPSDRFSAERTGGSVSTLTIQRTQQEDSAVYLCASHRAPEGTEAFFGQGTRLTVV.

Many counts were recorded for this clonotype. V and J are TRBV27 and TRBJ1-2; D not certain. Germline CDR1 is MNHEY and CDR2 is SMNVEV (reference sequence). Trimming cost V 5 bases and J 5 bases, with 18 bases left between them. The CDR3 covers 15 residues. The CDR3 DNA follows: TGTGCCAGCAGTCCCCTCCATGGCGGCAAGTATGGCTACACCTTC. Protein product: CASSPLHGGKYGYTF.

The chain joins TRBV6-1 to TRBJ1-1; D gene unclear. Germline V gene lookup returns CDR1 MNHNS and CDR2 SASEGT. The V end lost 7 bases, the J end lost 11 bases, and 11 bases lay between the germline ends. This CDR3 contains 10 residues. The DNA for the CDR3 is TGTGCCAGCAAAACGGCGTTGGCTTTCTTT. This encodes CASKTALAFF.

This clonotype has just one count. The chain's CDR3 is CASSLAGRSQETQYF. In nucleotides, the CDR3 is TGCGCCAGCAGCTTGGCAGGGCGGAGCCAAGAGACCCAGTACTTC. The rearrangement links TRBV5-1 to TRBJ2-5, with TRBD1 as a possible D gene (5 bases). V was clipped by 0 bases and J by 1 base, with 10 bases between them. Germline assignment: CDR1 SGHRS and CDR2 YFSETQ. The CDR3 runs to 15 residues.

V usage is TRBV29-1 and J usage is TRBJ2-2, with 8 bases matching TRBD1. The germline CDR1 and CDR2 sequences are SQVTM and ANQGSEA. This CDR3 is 15 amino acids long. CDR3 DNA: TGCAGTGCTACCACAGGGGGACCGAACACCGGGGAGCTGTTTTTT. It translates to CSATTGGPNTGELFF.

This clonotype was detected many times. V and J are TRBV27 and TRBJ1-2, with a possible D match to TRBD1 (6 bases). Per the germline V gene, CDR1 is MNHEY and CDR2 is SMNVEV (reference sequence). The V gene lost 5 bases and the J gene lost 3 bases, with 13 bases spanning the gap. This CDR3 has 14 amino acids. Here the CDR3 reads CASSTSGQYYGYTF. In DNA form, the CDR3 reads TGTGCCAGCAGTACCTCAGGACAGTACTATGGCTACACCTTC.

The sample holds many counts of this clonotype. Mismatch with germline at one junction end may stem from a read error. The CDR3 DNA reads TGTGCCAGCAGCCCCCGATCGTCCAGGCGTGTCTACTTT. It yields the protein CASSPRSSRRVYF. The chain employs TRBV28 and TRBJ1-1; no clear D. There are 13 residues in the CDR3. From germline, CDR1 is MDHEN and CDR2 SYDVKM.

This clonotype was counted between two and nine times. In DNA form, the CDR3 reads TGCAGTGCTAGAGGAGGCGGAGGGGGGATTAATCAGCCCCAGCATTTT. It translates to CSARGGGGGINQPQHF. This sequence joins TRBV20-1 and TRBJ1-5, with a weak D call TRBD1 (6 bases). Trimming took off 1 base at V and 4 bases at J, with 17 bases between the two ends. The CDR3 is 16 residues long. Germline CDR1 DFQATT, CDR2 SNEGSKA (reference sequence).